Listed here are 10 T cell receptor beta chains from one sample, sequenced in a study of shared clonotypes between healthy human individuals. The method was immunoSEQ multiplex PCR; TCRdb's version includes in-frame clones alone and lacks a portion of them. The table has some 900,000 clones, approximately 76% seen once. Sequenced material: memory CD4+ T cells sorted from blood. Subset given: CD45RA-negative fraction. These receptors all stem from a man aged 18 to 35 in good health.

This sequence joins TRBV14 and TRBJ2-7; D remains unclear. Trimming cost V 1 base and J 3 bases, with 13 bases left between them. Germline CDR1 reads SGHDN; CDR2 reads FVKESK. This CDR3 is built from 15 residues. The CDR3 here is CASSQGPTPYYEQYF. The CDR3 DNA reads TGTGCCAGCAGCCAAGGGCCCACACCCTACTACGAGCAGTACTTC.

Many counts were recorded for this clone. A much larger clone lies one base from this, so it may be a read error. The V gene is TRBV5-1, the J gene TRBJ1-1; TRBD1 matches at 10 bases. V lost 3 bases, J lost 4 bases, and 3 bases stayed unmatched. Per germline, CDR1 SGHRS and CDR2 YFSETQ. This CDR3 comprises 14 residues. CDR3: CASSWGQGSTEAFF. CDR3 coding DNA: TGCGCCAGCAGCTGGGGACAGGGGAGCACTGAAGCTTTCTTT.

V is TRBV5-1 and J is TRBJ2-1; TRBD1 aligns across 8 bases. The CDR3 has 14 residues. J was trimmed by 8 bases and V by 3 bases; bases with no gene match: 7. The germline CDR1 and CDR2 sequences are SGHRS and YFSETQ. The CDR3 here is CASSSPDRVDEQFF. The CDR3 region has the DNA TGCGCCAGCAGCTCGCCGGACAGGGTGGATGAGCAGTTCTTC.

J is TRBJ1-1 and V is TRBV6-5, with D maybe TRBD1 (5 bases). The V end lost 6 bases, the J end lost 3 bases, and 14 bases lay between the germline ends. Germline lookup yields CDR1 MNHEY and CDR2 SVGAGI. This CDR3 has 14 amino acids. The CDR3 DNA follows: TGTGCCAGCAGACCTCGGGGGGGGGACACTGAAGCTTTCTTT. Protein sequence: CASRPRGGDTEAFF.

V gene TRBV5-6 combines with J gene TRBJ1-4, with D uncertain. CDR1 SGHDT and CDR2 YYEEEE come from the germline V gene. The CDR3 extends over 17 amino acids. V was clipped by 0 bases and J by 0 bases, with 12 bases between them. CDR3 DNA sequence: TGTGCCAGCAGCTTGGAAGTCGGGTTAGCAACTAATGAAAAACTGTTTTTT. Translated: CASSLEVGLATNEKLFF.

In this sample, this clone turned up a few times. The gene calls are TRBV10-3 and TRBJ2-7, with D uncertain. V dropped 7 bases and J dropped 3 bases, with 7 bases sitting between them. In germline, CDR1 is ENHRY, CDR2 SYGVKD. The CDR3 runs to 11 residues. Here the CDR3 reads CAITSGYEQYF. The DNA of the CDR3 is TGTGCCATCACGTCGGGCTACGAGCAGTACTTC.

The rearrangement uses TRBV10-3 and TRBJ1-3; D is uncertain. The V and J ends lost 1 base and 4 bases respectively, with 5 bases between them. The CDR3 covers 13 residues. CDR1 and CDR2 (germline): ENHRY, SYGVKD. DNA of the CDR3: TGTGCCATCAGTGAGTGGGGAGGAAACACCATATATTTT. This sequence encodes CAISEWGGNTIYF.

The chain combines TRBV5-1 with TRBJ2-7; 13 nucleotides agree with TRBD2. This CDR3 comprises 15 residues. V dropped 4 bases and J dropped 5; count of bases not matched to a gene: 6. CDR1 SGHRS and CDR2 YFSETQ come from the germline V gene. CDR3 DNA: TGCGCCAGCAGCCCTGCCGGGACTAGCGGGAACGAGCAGTACTTC. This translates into CASSPAGTSGNEQYF.

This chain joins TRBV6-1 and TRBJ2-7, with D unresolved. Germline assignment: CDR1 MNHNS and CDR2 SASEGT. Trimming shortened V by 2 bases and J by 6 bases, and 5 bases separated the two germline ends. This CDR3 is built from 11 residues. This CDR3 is CASSEYGEQYF. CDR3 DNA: TGTGCCAGCAGTGAATACGGCGAGCAGTACTTC.

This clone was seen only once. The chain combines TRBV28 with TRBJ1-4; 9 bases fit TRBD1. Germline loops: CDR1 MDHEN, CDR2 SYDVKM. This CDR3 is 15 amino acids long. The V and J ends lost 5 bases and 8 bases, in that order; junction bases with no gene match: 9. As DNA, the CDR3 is TGTGCCAGCAGTGCTCGACAGGGGGGGGACGAAAAACTGTTTTTT. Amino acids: CASSARQGGDEKLFF.